Listed below are T cell receptor beta chains from one sample, sequenced in a study of blood T cell repertoires in COVID-19. Measured with immunoSEQ multiplex PCR; TCRdb has only the in-frame clones, and not every one. The sample includes around 250,000 clones, about 89% seen only once; the top ten take roughly 0.96%. The material sequenced was peripheral blood. These receptors were taken from a middle-aged woman who had recovered from COVID-19. Both conserved end residues are part of each CDR3. A D gene is named only where the DNA matches it firmly. A clone size is listed for some rows: how often the clone was seen (once, few, many), or a class if it is expanded.

D,V,J,size,CDR3,DNA
-,TRBV6-4,TRBJ2-7,-,CAIVAYLNYEQYF,TGTGCCATCGTAGCCTACCTAAACTACGAGCAGTACTTC
TRBD1,TRBV3-1/TRBV3-2,TRBJ2-5,once,CASSQEPGTAAVKETQYF,TGTGCCAGCAGCCAAGAGCCGGGGACAGCAGCCGTTAAAGAGACCCAGTACTTC
TRBD2,TRBV18,TRBJ2-3,-,CASSPMAGGPTDTQYF,TGTGCCAGCTCACCAATGGCGGGAGGGCCTACAGATACGCAGTATTTT
TRBD2,TRBV27,TRBJ2-2,-,CAIKAGGAPGELFF,TGTGCCATCAAAGCGGGAGGGGCTCCCGGGGAGCTGTTTTTT
-,TRBV28,TRBJ1-2,-,CASSLPRVTYGYTF,TGTGCCAGCAGTTTACCCAGGGTAACCTATGGCTACACCTTC
-,TRBV27,TRBJ2-7,-,CASSPLTGANEQYF,TGTGCCAGCAGTCCCCTAACGGGAGCTAACGAGCAGTACTTC
-,TRBV7-2,TRBJ2-5,-,CASSLDWNQETQYF,TGTGCCAGCAGCTTGGACTGGAACCAAGAGACCCAGTACTTC
-,TRBV19,TRBJ2-7,few,CASSIIGAREQYF,TGTGCCAGTAGCATCATAGGGGCGCGGGAGCAGTACTTC
TRBD2,TRBV11-3,TRBJ2-2,-,CASSQREVPGELFF,TGTGCCAGCAGTCAGCGGGAGGTGCCCGGGGAGCTGTTTTTT
-,TRBV21-1,TRBJ2-7,-,CASSNSASGSYEQYF,TGTGCCAGCAGCAATTCGGCTAGCGGGAGTTACGAGCAGTACTTC
-,TRBV12-3/TRBV12-4,TRBJ1-6,few,CASSPRQNSPLHF,TGTGCCAGCAGTCCGCGACAGAATTCACCCCTCCACTTT
-,TRBV6-7,TRBJ2-1,-,CASSEPGQSGEQFF,TGTGCCAGCAGTGAACCGGGACAAAGCGGTGAGCAGTTCTTC
-,TRBV2,TRBJ2-2,-,CASSEAGTANTGELFF,TGTGCCAGCAGTGAAGCGGGGACTGCGAACACCGGGGAGCTGTTTTTT
TRBD2,TRBV4-1,TRBJ2-3,-,CASSPATGRDTQYF,TGCGCCAGCAGCCCAGCGACCGGGAGGGATACGCAGTATTTT
-,TRBV5-5,TRBJ2-3,-,CASSLRQGLSTDTQYF,TGTGCCAGCAGCTTGCGGCAGGGGCTGAGCACAGATACGCAGTATTTT